This TCR beta chain came from a study of blood T cell repertoires in COVID-19. Across the study: Some COVID-19 samples were acute and others convalescent; all came from the United States, Italy and Spain. T cells, B-cell-depleted T cells, or PBMCs supplied cDNA or gDNA.

Trimming cost V 4 bases and J 8 bases; bases outside gene matches: 9. The CDR3 sequence is 15 residues long. Germline CDR1 and CDR2: SGHRS and YFSETQ. Study processing details: Amplification of reference gene primers provided the estimated nucleated cell counts. Clones were read by immunoSEQ multiplex PCR, and TCRdb kept only the in-frame ones, dropping some. The V and J calls and the clone size are those of that table, but D and trimming were determined from the DNA. Here the sample spans hundreds of thousands of clones, approximately 90% being singletons. The sequence came from a woman aged 25-40 years with acute or convalescent COVID-19. The V call is TRBV5-1, the J call TRBJ2-3; 11 bases fit TRBD1. What was sequenced was peripheral blood. CDR3 in DNA: TGCGCCAGCAGCCCCCCGGACAGGGGGCGGATTACGCAGTATTTT. Translated, it gives CASSPPDRGRITQYF. The variable domain in full, with the rest retrieved from reference TRBV5-1 and TRBJ2-3, is KAGVTQTPRYLIKTRGQQVTLSCSPISGHRSVSWYQQTPGQGLQFLFEYFSETQRNKGNFPGRFSGRQFSNSRSEMNVSTLELGDSALYLCASSPPDRGRITQYFGPGTRLTVL.